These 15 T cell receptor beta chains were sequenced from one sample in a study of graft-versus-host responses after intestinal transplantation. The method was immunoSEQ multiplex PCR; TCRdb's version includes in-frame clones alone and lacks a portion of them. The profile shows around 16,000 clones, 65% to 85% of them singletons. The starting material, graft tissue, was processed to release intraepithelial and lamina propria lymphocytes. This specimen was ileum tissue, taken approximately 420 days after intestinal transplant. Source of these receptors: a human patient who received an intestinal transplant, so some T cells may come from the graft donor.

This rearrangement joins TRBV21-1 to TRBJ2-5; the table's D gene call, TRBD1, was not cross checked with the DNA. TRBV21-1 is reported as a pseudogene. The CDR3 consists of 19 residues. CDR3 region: CASSKGRTVQSLNQETQYF. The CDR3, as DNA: TGTGCCAGCAGCAAAGGGAGGACAGTTCAATCCCTTAACCAAGAGACCCAGTACTTC.

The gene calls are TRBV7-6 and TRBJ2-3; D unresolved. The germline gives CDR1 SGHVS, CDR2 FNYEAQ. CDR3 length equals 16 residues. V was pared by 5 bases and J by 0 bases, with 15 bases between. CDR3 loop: CASSPGTRLSTDTQYF. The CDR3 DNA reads TGTGCCAGCAGCCCAGGAACCCGGCTTAGCACAGATACGCAGTATTTT. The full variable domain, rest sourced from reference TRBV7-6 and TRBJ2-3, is GAGVSQSPRYKVTKRGQDVALRCDPISGHVSLYWYRQALGQGPEFLTYFNYEAQQDKSGLPNDRFSAERPEGSISTLTIQRTEQRDSAMYRCASSPGTRLSTDTQYFGPGTRLTVL.

CDR3 protein: CASSQETLHYGYTF. The CDR3 DNA sequence: TGTGCCAGCAGCCAAGAGACCCTCCACTATGGCTACACCTTC. The gene calls are TRBV14 and TRBJ1-2; no clear D gene. CDR1 and CDR2 (germline): SGHDN, FVKESK. The CDR3 runs to 14 residues. The ends were cut back, 0 bases at V and 3 bases at J, with 8 bases in the middle.

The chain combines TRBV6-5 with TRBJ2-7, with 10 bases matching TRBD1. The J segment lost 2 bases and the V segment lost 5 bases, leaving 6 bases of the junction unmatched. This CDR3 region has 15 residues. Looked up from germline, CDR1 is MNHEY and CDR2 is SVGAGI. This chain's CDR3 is CASSQADRGTYEQYF. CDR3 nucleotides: TGTGCCAGCAGTCAGGCGGACAGGGGGACCTACGAGCAGTACTTC.

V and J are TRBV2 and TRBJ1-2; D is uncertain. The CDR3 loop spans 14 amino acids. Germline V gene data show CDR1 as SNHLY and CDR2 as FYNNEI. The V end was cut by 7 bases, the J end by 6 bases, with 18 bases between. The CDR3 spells CASTYEGGRHGYTF. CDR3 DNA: TGTGCCAGCACTTACGAGGGAGGGCGACATGGCTACACCTTC.

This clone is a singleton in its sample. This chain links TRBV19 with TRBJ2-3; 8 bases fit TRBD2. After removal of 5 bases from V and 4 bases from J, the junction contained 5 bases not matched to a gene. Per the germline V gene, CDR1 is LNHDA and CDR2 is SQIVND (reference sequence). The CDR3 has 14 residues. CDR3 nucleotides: TGTGCCAGTAGTTCGCGGGGGGCCCCAGATACGCAGTATTTT. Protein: CASSSRGAPDTQYF.

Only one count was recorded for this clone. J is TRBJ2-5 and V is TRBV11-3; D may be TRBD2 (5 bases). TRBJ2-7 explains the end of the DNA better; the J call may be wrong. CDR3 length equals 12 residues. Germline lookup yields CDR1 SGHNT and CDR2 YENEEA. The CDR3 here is CASSASGYEQYF. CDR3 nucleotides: TGTGCCAGCAGCGCCTCGGGGTACGAGCAGTACTTC.

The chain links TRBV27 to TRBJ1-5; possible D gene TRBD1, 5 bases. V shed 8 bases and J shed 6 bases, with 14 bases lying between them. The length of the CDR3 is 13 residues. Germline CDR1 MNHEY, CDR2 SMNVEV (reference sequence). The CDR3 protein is CASSPRGGQPQHF. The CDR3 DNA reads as TGTGCCAGCTCCCCGCGCGGGGGTCAGCCCCAGCATTTT.

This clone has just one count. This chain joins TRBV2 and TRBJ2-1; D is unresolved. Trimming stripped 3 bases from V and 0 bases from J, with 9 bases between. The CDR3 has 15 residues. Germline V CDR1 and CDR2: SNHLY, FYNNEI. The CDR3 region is CASSERFSSYNEQFF. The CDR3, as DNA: TGTGCCAGCAGTGAGAGGTTCAGCTCCTACAATGAGCAGTTCTTC.

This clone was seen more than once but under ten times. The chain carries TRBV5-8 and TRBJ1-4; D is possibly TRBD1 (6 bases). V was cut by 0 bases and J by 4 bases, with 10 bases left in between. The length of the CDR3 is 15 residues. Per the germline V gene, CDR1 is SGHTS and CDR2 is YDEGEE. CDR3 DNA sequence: TGTGCCAGCAGCTTGGACGGGGGCCTTAATGAAAAACTGTTTTTT. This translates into CASSLDGGLNEKLFF. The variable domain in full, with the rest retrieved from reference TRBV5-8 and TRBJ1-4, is EAGVTQSPTHLIKTRGQQATLRCSPISGHTSVYWYQQALGLGLQFLLWYDEGEERNRGNFPPRFSGRQFPNYSSELNVNALELEDSALYLCASSLDGGLNEKLFFGSGTQLSVL.

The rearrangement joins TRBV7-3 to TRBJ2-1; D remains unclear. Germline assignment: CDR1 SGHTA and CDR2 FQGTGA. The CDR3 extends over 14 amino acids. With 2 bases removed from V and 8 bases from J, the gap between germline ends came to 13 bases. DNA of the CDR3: TGTGCCAGCAGCTTAGGATCCTGGCCGGATGAGCAGTTCTTC. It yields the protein CASSLGSWPDEQFF.

In nucleotides, the CDR3 is TGTGCCAGCAATTATAGGCGCAGCAATGAGCAGTTCTTC. This codes for CASNYRRSNEQFF. This chain links TRBV2 with TRBJ2-1; D gene unclear. The germline V gene has CDR1 SNHLY and CDR2 FYNNEI. The V end was cut by 7 bases, the J end by 6 bases, with 13 bases between. The CDR3 runs to 13 residues.

The CDR3 protein is CASSPPGGEETQYF. The CDR3, as DNA: TGTGCCAGCAGCCCCCCCGGGGGGGAAGAGACCCAGTACTTC. V is TRBV5-4 and J is TRBJ2-5, with 8 nucleotides matching TRBD2. Germline V gene data show CDR1 as SGHNT and CDR2 as YYREEE (reference sequence). Trimming at V came to 4 bases and at J to 3 bases, leaving 5 bases not matched to a gene. The CDR3 consists of 14 residues.

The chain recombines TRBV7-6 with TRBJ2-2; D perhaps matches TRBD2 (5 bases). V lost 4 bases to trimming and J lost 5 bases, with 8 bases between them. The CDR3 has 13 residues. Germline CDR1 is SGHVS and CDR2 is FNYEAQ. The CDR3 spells CASSSSRTGELFF. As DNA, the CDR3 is TGTGCCAGCAGCTCTAGCAGAACCGGGGAGCTGTTTTTT.

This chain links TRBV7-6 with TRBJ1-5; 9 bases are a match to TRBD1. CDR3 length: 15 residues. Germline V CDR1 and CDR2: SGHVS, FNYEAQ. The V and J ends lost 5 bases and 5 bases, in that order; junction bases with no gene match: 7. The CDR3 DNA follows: TGTGCCAGCAGCCTCTCAGGACAGGGGTATCAGCCCCAGCATTTT. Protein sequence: CASSLSGQGYQPQHF.